This T cell receptor (beta chain) was sequenced during a study of T cells in Graves' hyperthyroidism and ophthalmopathy. Study-wide points: Clonotypes that were expanded in thyroid above 0.001 mostly appeared in blood too. Ophthalmopathy and stable hyperthyroidism were told apart by a 13 V-J model.

V was shortened by 6 bases and J by 2 bases, with 10 bases between the two germline ends. The germline CDR1 and CDR2 sequences are DFQATT and SNEGSKA (reference sequence). The CDR3 contains 13 residues. Template material for amplifying TCR beta CDR3 regions consisted of RNA transcripts. The TCR CDR3 was amplified in a first-round RT-PCR using the HTBI primer set. TCRdb processed the multiplex PCR reads anew with MiXCR; each CDR3 protein has one entry. The profile shows hundreds of thousands of distinct CDR3 sequences, around 19% of them singletons. This clonotype was found a few times. The antigen is unknown. Newly diagnosed hyperthyroidism, duration under 2 months, in patients aged 18 to 65. Diagnosis relied on clinical symptoms, serum thyroxine and TRAb, thyroid ultrasound and orbital computed tomography.

The chain has TRBV20-1 and TRBJ2-2; D is unclear. Material for sequencing was blood. The sequence derives from a woman aged 50 to 65 with Graves' hyperthyroidism that later progressed to Graves' ophthalmopathy. CDR3 region: CSAQDINTGELFF. CDR3 DNA sequence: TGCAGTGCCCAAGACATCAACACCGGGGAGCTGTTTTTT.